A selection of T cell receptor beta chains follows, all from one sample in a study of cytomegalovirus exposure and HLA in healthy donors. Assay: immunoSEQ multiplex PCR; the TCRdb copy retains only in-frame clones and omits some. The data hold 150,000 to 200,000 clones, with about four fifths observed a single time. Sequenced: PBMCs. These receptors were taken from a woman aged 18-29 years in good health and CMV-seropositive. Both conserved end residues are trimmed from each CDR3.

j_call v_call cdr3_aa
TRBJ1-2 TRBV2 ASEEYDRGSNGYT
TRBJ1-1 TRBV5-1 ASSGGGSMNTEAF
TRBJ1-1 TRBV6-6 ASIRDRNTEAF
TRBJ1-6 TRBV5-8 ASQTASSYNSPLH
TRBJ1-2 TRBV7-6 ASSSGTDGYT
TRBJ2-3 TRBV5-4 ASSLAVPLAGSIDTQY
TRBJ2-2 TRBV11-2 ASSSLPGQVITGELF
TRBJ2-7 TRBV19 ASSTALDYEQY
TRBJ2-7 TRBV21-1 ASPQGVLPTNHYEQY
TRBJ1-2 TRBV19 ASSIYRVGHYGYT
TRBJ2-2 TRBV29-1 SAQQGARGELF
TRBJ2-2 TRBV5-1 ASSLFRDTNTGELF
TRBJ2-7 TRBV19 ASSPTALTYEQY
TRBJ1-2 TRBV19 ASSMEFLGGYT
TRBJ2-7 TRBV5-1 ASSLAPGVDEQY
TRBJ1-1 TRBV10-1 ASSQTRGMNTEAF
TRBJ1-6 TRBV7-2 ASSFTGTASNSPLH
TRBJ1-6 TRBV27 ASSYQRSRGSSYNSPLH
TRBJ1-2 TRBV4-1 ASSQPGTGEHYGYT
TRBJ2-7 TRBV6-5 ASLGREPYEQY
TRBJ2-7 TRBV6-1 ASSEVAGSSYEQY
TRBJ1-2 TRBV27 ASSFGGGYT